The 3 T cell receptor beta chains reported below all come from one sample, sequenced in a study of T cells after yellow fever vaccination (dated by TCRdb to the late 2010s). The treatment or condition label for this specimen denotes: live attenuated yellow fever vaccine strain. The library was obtained by 5' RACE. The instrument was an Illumina HiSeq 2500. Through fastp at Q25 and MiXCR, TCRdb rebuilt clones from the public reads, retaining in-frame beta chains. Rows with a matching CDR3 protein are joined into one entry that keeps the most common DNA and genes. The sample table lists more than 350,000 distinct CDR3 sequences, around 10% of them with a count of one. Clones ranked in the top ten supply less than 20% of the sample. The source material was PBMCs, sampled on the day of the first yellow fever vaccination. The receptor source for this set is a man aged 18 to 29 who received the YFV17D yellow fever vaccine.

The V gene is TRBV7-2, the J gene TRBJ2-7, with TRBD2 matching over 8 bases. There are 13 residues in the CDR3. The junction had 8 bases not matched to a gene; V was cut back by 8 bases and J by 5 bases. Germline CDR1 SGHTA, CDR2 FQGNSA. The chain's CDR3 is CASRGGPINEQYF. The CDR3 DNA sequence: TGTGCCAGCCGGGGGGGGCCTATCAACGAGCAGTACTTC. The complete variable domain, with remaining parts taken from reference TRBV7-2 and TRBJ2-7, reads GAGVSQSPSNKVTEKGKDVELRCDPISGHTALYWYRQSLGQGLEFLIYFQGNSAPDKSGLPSDRFSAERTGGSVSTLTIQRTQQEDSAVYLCASRGGPINEQYFGPGTRLTVT.

The chain links TRBV2 to TRBJ2-3; perhaps TRBD2 as D (6 bases). The CDR3 is made up of 15 amino acids. Germline V gene lookup returns CDR1 SNHLY and CDR2 FYNNEI. V was clipped by 0 bases and J by 5 bases, with 12 bases between them. The CDR3 here is CASSEAGRDRDTQYF. DNA of the CDR3: TGTGCCAGCAGTGAAGCCGGGCGGGATAGAGATACGCAGTATTTT.

At least ten counts were recorded for this clonotype. This chain uses TRBV5-6 with TRBJ1-2; 10 positions agree with TRBD1. V lost 4 bases to trimming and J lost 8 bases; unmatched junction nucleotides: 17. CDR1 and CDR2 (germline): SGHDT, YYEEEE. CDR3 size: 17 residues. The CDR3 is CASSATRDRGAHGGYTF. The CDR3 DNA follows: TGTGCCAGCAGCGCAACCCGGGACAGGGGTGCTCATGGGGGCTACACCTTC.